This T cell receptor (beta chain) was identified during a study of blood T cell repertoires in COVID-19 (dated by TCRdb to between 2020 and 2021). Background for the entire study: Collaborator samples came from the United States, Italy and Spain and covered acute and convalescent phases of COVID-19. The material from the prospective study consisted of cDNA or gDNA derived from T cells, B-cell-depleted T cells, or PBMCs. Subjects who had been exposed to COVID-19, were actively infected with it, or had recovered from it provided the deeply sampled blood TCRbeta repertoires that made up the dataset. A freely available public database, intended as a resource for researchers studying the immune response to SARS-CoV-2, is where the repertoires were released. Samples came from the ongoing ImmuneRACE study (first 160 participants) plus 1,254 subjects from 6 global collaborators. A de-identified subject ID, COVID-19 status, age in years and sex were almost always included in the sample metadata. Where HLA class I and class II types were available, the types were taken from metadata supplied by the sample provider, not from assay-based typing. Summary of the overall study and its limitations: How much clinical and demographic metadata was included differed by source and by participant, and the metadata was provided uncurated.

Concerning this clone: The antigen this receptor binds is unknown. Per-base quality was not reported, and no clone a single base away is much larger than it.

TCRbeta CDR3 regions were amplified from genomic DNA by means of the immunoSEQ Assay, a bias-controlled multiplex PCR. The authors' analysis ran thus. Nucleated cell counts per sample were estimated from amplification of reference gene primers within the assay. To quantify the absolute abundance of each unique TCRbeta CDR3 rearrangement, sequence reads were collapsed and filtered. For each sample, productive Simpson clonality was calculated as the square root of Simpson's diversity index across productive rearrangements. Not all clones reach the TCRdb copy of this immuneACCESS table, which keeps in-frame sequences only. Checked studies attribute under half of the gap to unresolved V genes and leave the rest unexplained. V and J calls and clone size are copied from that table; D and trimming were computed from the DNA. The sample yields some 130,000 clones; about 80% were counted once. The ten largest clones capture roughly 10% of the sample.

V is shortened by 6 bases, J by 3 bases, and the region joining them spans 9 bases. From the cysteine through the phenylalanine, the CDR3 covers 12 amino acids. This entry keeps only the CDR3 DNA: 36 bases, framed from base 1. The germline V gene specifies SGHAT as CDR1 and FQNNGV as CDR2. The collaborating institutions used their own protocols to collect whole blood in K2EDTA tubes. Collaborator samples were shipped for TCRbeta analysis as frozen whole blood, isolated PBMCs, or DNA extracted from either sample type. The TCR originated in a man aged 35-49 years with active or convalescent COVID-19. The sequenced sample was peripheral blood. This chain joins TRBV11-2 to TRBJ2-7, with no confidently assigned D gene. The CDR3 in this case is CASSLQYYEQYF. The nucleotide sequence reads TGTGCCAGCAGTTTACAGTACTACGAGCAGTACTTC.